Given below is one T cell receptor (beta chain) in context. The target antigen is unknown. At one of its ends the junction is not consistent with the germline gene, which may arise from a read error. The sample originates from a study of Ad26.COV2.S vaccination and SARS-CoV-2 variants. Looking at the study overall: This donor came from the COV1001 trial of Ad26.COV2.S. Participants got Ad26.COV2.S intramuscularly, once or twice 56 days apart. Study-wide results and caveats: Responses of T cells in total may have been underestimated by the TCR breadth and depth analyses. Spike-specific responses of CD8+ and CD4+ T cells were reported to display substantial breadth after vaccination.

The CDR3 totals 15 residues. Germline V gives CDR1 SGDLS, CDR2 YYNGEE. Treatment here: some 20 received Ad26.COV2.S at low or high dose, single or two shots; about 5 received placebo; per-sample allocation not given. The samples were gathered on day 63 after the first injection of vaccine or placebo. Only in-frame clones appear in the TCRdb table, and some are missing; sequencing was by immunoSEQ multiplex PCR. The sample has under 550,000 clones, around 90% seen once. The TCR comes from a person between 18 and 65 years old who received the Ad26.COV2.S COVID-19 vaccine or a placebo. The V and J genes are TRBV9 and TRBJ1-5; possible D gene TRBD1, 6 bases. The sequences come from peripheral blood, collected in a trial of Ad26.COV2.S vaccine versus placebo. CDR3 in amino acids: CARSVGGGGHQPQHF. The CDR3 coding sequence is TGTGCCCGCAGCGTAGGGGGGGGCGGGCATCAGCCCCAGCATTTT.